The rows below give T cell receptor beta chains drawn from one sample of a study of blood T cell repertoires in COVID-19. The table came from immunoSEQ multiplex PCR; TCRdb's copy has only in-frame clones and leaves some out. The sample lists approximately 220,000 clones, about four fifths occurring once. The material sequenced was peripheral blood. Receptors were obtained from a woman aged 40 to 50 with active or convalescent COVID-19. The CDR3 runs from the conserved cysteine through the conserved F or W. A D gene is named only where the DNA matches it firmly. A clone size is listed for some rows: how often the clone was seen (once, few, many), or a class if it is expanded.

d_gene | j_gene | len | v_gene | abundance | CDR3nt | CDR3aa
NA | TRBJ2-6 | 18 | TRBV21-1 | once | TGTGCCAGCAGCAAATCCCACATACAGGGTATTGGGGCCAACGTCCTGACTTTC | CASSKSHIQGIGANVLTF
TRBD2 | TRBJ2-7 | 16 | TRBV7-3 | NA | TGTGCCAGCAGCTTAAGCTGGACTAGCGGGAGTTACGAGCAGTACTTC | CASSLSWTSGSYEQYF
TRBD1 | TRBJ1-2 | 14 | TRBV30 | NA | TGTGCCTCAAGAAGGGGGCCAGCTAACTATGGCTACACCTTC | CASRRGPANYGYTF
TRBD1 | TRBJ1-5 | 14 | TRBV28 | few | TGTGCCAGCATCTCTACAGGGGAAAATCAGCCCCAGCATTTT | CASISTGENQPQHF
TRBD1 | TRBJ1-2 | 14 | TRBV6-5 | NA | TGTGCCAGCAGCAGAGGAGGGGGCGACTATGGCTACACCTTC | CASSRGGGDYGYTF
NA | TRBJ1-1 | 15 | TRBV5-6 | once | TGTGCCAGCAGCTCCGGGAGGTGGGAGTCCACTGAAGCTTTCTTT | CASSSGRWESTEAFF
TRBD1 | TRBJ1-5 | 15 | TRBV10-1 | NA | TGCGCCAGCTTCGAGGACAGGGGGTATTATCAGCCCCAGCATTTT | CASFEDRGYYQPQHF
NA | TRBJ1-1 | 17 | TRBV5-1 | NA | TGCGCCAGCAACCCCGACGGCCGTTTTCCTGGGCGCACTGAAGCTTTCTTT | CASNPDGRFPGRTEAFF
NA | TRBJ1-1 | 17 | TRBV3-1/TRBV3-2 | few | TGTGCCAGCAGCCATGAAACCCCAACAGGGCCCGTAGCTGAAGCTTTCTTT | CASSHETPTGPVAEAFF
NA | TRBJ2-7 | 15 | TRBV5-4 | NA | TGTGCCAGCAGCGATCGACCGGGAGTTGAGTACGAGCAGTACTTC | CASSDRPGVEYEQYF
TRBD2 | TRBJ2-3 | 15 | TRBV3-1/TRBV3-2 | NA | TGTGCCAGCAGCCAGATAGCGGGGGGGTGGGATACGCAGTATTTT | CASSQIAGGWDTQYF